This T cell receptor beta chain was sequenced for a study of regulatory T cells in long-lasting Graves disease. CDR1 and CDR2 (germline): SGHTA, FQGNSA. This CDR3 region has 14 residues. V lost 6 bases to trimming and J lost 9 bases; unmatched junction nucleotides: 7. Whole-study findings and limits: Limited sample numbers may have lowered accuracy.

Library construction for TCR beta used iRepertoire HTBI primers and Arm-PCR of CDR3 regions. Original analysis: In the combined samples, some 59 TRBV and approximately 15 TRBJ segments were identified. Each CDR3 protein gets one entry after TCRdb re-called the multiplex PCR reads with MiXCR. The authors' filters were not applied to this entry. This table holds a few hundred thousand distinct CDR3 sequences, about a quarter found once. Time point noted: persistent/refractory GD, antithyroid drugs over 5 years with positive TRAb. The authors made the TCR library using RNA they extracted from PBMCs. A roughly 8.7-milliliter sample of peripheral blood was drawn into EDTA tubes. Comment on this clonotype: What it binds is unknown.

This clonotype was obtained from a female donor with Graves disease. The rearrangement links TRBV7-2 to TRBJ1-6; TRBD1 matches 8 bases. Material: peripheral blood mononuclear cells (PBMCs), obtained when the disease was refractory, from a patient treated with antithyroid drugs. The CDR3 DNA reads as TGTGCCAGCAGGTCCGGACAGGGAGGTTCACCCCTCCACTTT. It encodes CASRSGQGGSPLHF.